A selection of T cell receptor beta chains follows, all from one sample in a study of metastatic and nonmetastatic thyroid tumors. MiXCR reprocessed the PCR reads for TCRdb. The top ten hold about 5.7% of the sample, which has tens of thousands of clones, roughly 24% seen once. Sequenced material: tumor tissue. The source is a female donor with papillary thyroid cancer or a benign thyroid nodule (not recorded which). Some clones in this sample may be carry-over from other donors' samples. Each CDR3 is given with its conserved first and last residue. D genes are given only for firm matches. Size is stated for part of the rows, as once, few or many counts, or as a class when the clone is expanded.

D gene: .
clone size: .
V gene: TRBV3-1
J gene: TRBJ1-1
CDR3 protein: CASSQDQSYTEAFF
CDR3 DNA: TGTGCTAGCAGCCAGGACCAGTCATACACTGAAGCTTTCTTT

D gene: .
clone size: medium-sized
V gene: TRBV5-1
J gene: TRBJ2-2
CDR3 protein: CASSLAAGRAGELFF
CDR3 DNA: TGCGCCAGCAGCTTGGCCGCAGGAAGGGCCGGGGAGCTGTTTTTT

D gene: TRBD2
clone size: .
V gene: TRBV11-2
J gene: TRBJ2-1
CDR3 protein: CASSESLLSGRVYNEQFF
CDR3 DNA: TGTGCCAGCAGCGAGAGCCTACTAAGCGGGAGGGTCTACAATGAGCAGTTCTTC

D gene: .
clone size: .
V gene: TRBV4-3
J gene: TRBJ2-2
CDR3 protein: CASSQGRCVNTGELFF
CDR3 DNA: TGCGCCAGCAGCCAGGGGAGGTGTGTAAACACCGGGGAGCTGTTTTTT

D gene: TRBD1
clone size: many
V gene: TRBV24-1
J gene: TRBJ1-5
CDR3 protein: CATRPGQGDQPQHF
CDR3 DNA: TGTGCCACCCGGCCGGGACAGGGCGATCAGCCCCAGCATTTT

D gene: TRBD1
clone size: many
V gene: TRBV7-8
J gene: TRBJ2-3
CDR3 protein: CAIDVTTGRYTDTQYF
CDR3 DNA: TGTGCCATCGACGTTACGACAGGGCGATACACAGATACGCAGTATTTT

D gene: TRBD2
clone size: .
V gene: TRBV5-4
J gene: TRBJ2-5
CDR3 protein: CASSLTSGGGDTQYF
CDR3 DNA: TGTGCCAGCAGCTTAACTAGCGGGGGGGGAGATACCCAGTACTTC

D gene: TRBD1
clone size: .
V gene: TRBV5-1
J gene: TRBJ1-4
CDR3 protein: CASSLGGQGFSEKLFF
CDR3 DNA: TGCGCCAGCAGCTTGGGGGGACAGGGGTTTTCTGAAAAACTGTTTTTT

D gene: TRBD2
clone size: .
V gene: TRBV7-9
J gene: TRBJ2-7
CDR3 protein: CASSKTSGGADDQYF
CDR3 DNA: TGTGCCAGCAGCAAAACTAGCGGTGGGGCCGACGATCAGTACTTC

D gene: TRBD1
clone size: once
V gene: TRBV19
J gene: TRBJ1-5
CDR3 protein: CASIPIGGGGGQPQHF
CDR3 DNA: TGTGCCAGTATTCCGATAGGGGGAGGGGGCGGTCAGCCCCAGCATTTT

D gene: .
clone size: .
V gene: TRBV3-1
J gene: TRBJ2-7
CDR3 protein: CASSQVAGGSCWEQYF
CDR3 DNA: TGTGCCAGCAGCCAAGTAGCTGGGGGTAGCTGTTGGGAGCAGTACTTC

D gene: .
clone size: few
V gene: TRBV6-1
J gene: TRBJ2-5
CDR3 protein: CASSWLRGAEETTENQYF
CDR3 DNA: TGTGCCAGCAGTTGGCTTAGAGGGGCAGAAGAGACCACAGAGAACCAGTACTTC

D gene: .
clone size: few
V gene: TRBV6-4
J gene: TRBJ2-3
CDR3 protein: CASSDSLSTDTQYF
CDR3 DNA: TGTGCCAGCAGTGACTCGCTATCCACAGATACGCAGTATTTT

D gene: TRBD1
clone size: few
V gene: TRBV20-1
J gene: TRBJ2-6
CDR3 protein: CSVRKQGDNSGANVLTF
CDR3 DNA: TGCAGTGTTCGTAAACAGGGGGACAACTCTGGGGCCAACGTCCTGACTTTC

D gene: .
clone size: many
V gene: TRBV5-1
J gene: TRBJ2-1
CDR3 protein: CASSLVGAPKDNEQFF
CDR3 DNA: TGCGCCAGCAGCTTGGTCGGGGCCCCCAAAGACAATGAGCAGTTCTTC

D gene: .
clone size: few
V gene: TRBV30
J gene: TRBJ2-2
CDR3 protein: CAWSRESGTRELFF
CDR3 DNA: TGTGCCTGGAGTAGGGAGTCGGGTACCAGGGAGCTGTTTTTT

D gene: .
clone size: .
V gene: TRBV12-3/TRBV12-4
J gene: TRBJ2-5
CDR3 protein: CASSSPGAGNSGETQYF
CDR3 DNA: TGTGCCAGCAGTTCCCCCGGGGCGGGGAATTCGGGAGAGACCCAGTACTTC

D gene: .
clone size: .
V gene: TRBV20-1
J gene: TRBJ2-2
CDR3 protein: CSAIRQANTGELFF
CDR3 DNA: TGCAGTGCTATTCGACAAGCGAACACCGGGGAGCTGTTTTTT

D gene: .
clone size: few
V gene: TRBV12-3/TRBV12-4
J gene: TRBJ1-1
CDR3 protein: CASSPRGVNTEAFF
CDR3 DNA: TGTGCCAGCAGTCCCCGGGGGGTGAACACTGAAGCTTTCTTT

D gene: .
clone size: many
V gene: TRBV5-8
J gene: TRBJ2-7
CDR3 protein: CASRDPRDPKTYEQYF
CDR3 DNA: TGTGCCAGCAGAGACCCCCGGGACCCTAAAACTTACGAGCAGTACTTC

D gene: TRBD2
clone size: many
V gene: TRBV7-2
J gene: TRBJ2-1
CDR3 protein: CASSPGRGDNEQFF
CDR3 DNA: TGTGCCAGCAGCCCGGGGCGGGGGGACAATGAGCAGTTCTTC

D gene: .
clone size: .
V gene: TRBV30
J gene: TRBJ1-1
CDR3 protein: CAWRYGREAFF
CDR3 DNA: TGTGCCTGGAGGTACGGGAGAGAAGCTTTCTTT

D gene: .
clone size: .
V gene: TRBV20-1
J gene: TRBJ1-1
CDR3 protein: CSVRRPGDWNTEAFF
CDR3 DNA: TGCAGTGTCAGACGCCCCGGGGACTGGAACACTGAAGCTTTCTTT

D gene: TRBD2
clone size: .
V gene: TRBV20-1
J gene: TRBJ2-7
CDR3 protein: CSANSGLAGPSSYEQYF
CDR3 DNA: TGCAGTGCTAATTCGGGACTAGCGGGGCCGAGCTCCTACGAGCAGTACTTC

D gene: .
clone size: .
V gene: TRBV15
J gene: TRBJ2-5
CDR3 protein: CATSRDGDKGETQYF
CDR3 DNA: TGTGCCACCAGCAGAGATGGGGACAAGGGGGAGACCCAGTACTTC

D gene: .
clone size: many
V gene: TRBV7-8
J gene: TRBJ1-1
CDR3 protein: CASSWSPFGTEAFF
CDR3 DNA: TGTGCCAGCAGCTGGTCCCCCTTCGGGACTGAAGCTTTCTTT

D gene: .
clone size: few
V gene: TRBV6-2/TRBV6-3
J gene: TRBJ1-1
CDR3 protein: CASIPIGSLMNTEAFF
CDR3 DNA: TGTGCCAGCATCCCAATCGGCAGCTTAATGAACACTGAAGCTTTCTTT

D gene: .
clone size: medium-sized
V gene: TRBV19
J gene: TRBJ2-7
CDR3 protein: CASGTYYEQYF
CDR3 DNA: TGTGCCAGCGGGACATACTACGAGCAGTACTTC

D gene: .
clone size: many
V gene: TRBV20-1
J gene: TRBJ2-1
CDR3 protein: CSAVISTYNEQFF
CDR3 DNA: TGCAGTGCAGTGATCTCTACCTACAATGAGCAGTTCTTC

D gene: .
clone size: .
V gene: TRBV11-1
J gene: TRBJ1-1
CDR3 protein: CASSLALRDSESFF
CDR3 DNA: TGTGCCAGCAGCTTAGCGCTTAGGGACTCTGAATCTTTCTTT

D gene: .
clone size: .
V gene: TRBV11-2
J gene: TRBJ2-3
CDR3 protein: CASSWGSLPTDTQYF
CDR3 DNA: TGTGCCAGCAGCTGGGGGAGTCTCCCCACAGATACGCAGTATTTT

D gene: .
clone size: medium-sized
V gene: TRBV6-5
J gene: TRBJ1-1
CDR3 protein: CASSYSVRPVNTEAFF
CDR3 DNA: TGTGCCAGCAGTTACTCGGTCAGACCTGTGAACACTGAAGCTTTCTTT

D gene: .
clone size: many
V gene: TRBV7-3
J gene: TRBJ2-1
CDR3 protein: CASSLGNGYNEQFF
CDR3 DNA: TGTGCCAGCAGCTTAGGGAACGGGTACAATGAGCAGTTCTTC

D gene: .
clone size: few
V gene: TRBV19
J gene: TRBJ1-2
CDR3 protein: CASSEQGWDGYTF
CDR3 DNA: TGTGCCAGTAGTGAACAGGGTTGGGATGGCTACACCTTC

D gene: TRBD2
clone size: few
V gene: TRBV6-1
J gene: TRBJ2-7
CDR3 protein: CASRTSGRAYEQYF
CDR3 DNA: TGTGCCAGCAGGACTAGCGGGAGGGCCTACGAGCAGTACTTC

D gene: TRBD1
clone size: .
V gene: TRBV30
J gene: TRBJ1-4
CDR3 protein: CALSRGQGSEKLFF
CDR3 DNA: TGTGCCTTGAGTAGGGGACAGGGGAGTGAAAAACTGTTTTTT

D gene: .
clone size: .
V gene: TRBV19
J gene: TRBJ1-6
CDR3 protein: CASSSTENSPLHF
CDR3 DNA: TGTGCCAGTAGTTCGACTGAGAATTCACCCCTCCACTTT

D gene: .
clone size: .
V gene: TRBV12-5
J gene: TRBJ1-1
CDR3 protein: CASGLVPGGTEAFF
CDR3 DNA: TGTGCTAGTGGTTTGGTCCCCGGGGGAACTGAAGCTTTCTTT

D gene: .
clone size: .
V gene: TRBV7-8
J gene: TRBJ1-6
CDR3 protein: CATSSQGWPHSPLHF
CDR3 DNA: TGTGCCACCAGCTCACAGGGATGGCCACATTCACCCCTCCACTTT

D gene: .
clone size: many
V gene: TRBV19
J gene: TRBJ1-1
CDR3 protein: CASSISGQLMNTEAFF
CDR3 DNA: TGTGCCAGTAGTATTTCGGGCCAGCTCATGAACACTGAAGCTTTCTTT

D gene: .
clone size: few
V gene: TRBV6-1
J gene: TRBJ1-5
CDR3 protein: CASSDVTQGYHPQQF
CDR3 DNA: TGTGCCAGCAGTGATGTCACACAAGGCTATCATCCCCAGCAGTTT

D gene: .
clone size: many
V gene: TRBV15
J gene: TRBJ1-5
CDR3 protein: CATSTAGTVSNQPQHF
CDR3 DNA: TGTGCCACCAGCACCGCCGGGACTGTTAGCAATCAGCCCCAGCATTTT

D gene: .
clone size: few
V gene: TRBV9
J gene: TRBJ1-2
CDR3 protein: CASSLGGYYGYTF
CDR3 DNA: TGTGCCAGCAGCTTGGGAGGTTACTATGGCTACACCTTC

D gene: .
clone size: .
V gene: TRBV7-8
J gene: TRBJ2-7
CDR3 protein: CASSLGAGIAYEQYF
CDR3 DNA: TGTGCCAGCAGCTTAGGGGCAGGAATAGCCTACGAGCAGTACTTC

D gene: .
clone size: .
V gene: TRBV28
J gene: TRBJ1-5
CDR3 protein: CASSLGSSNQPQHF
CDR3 DNA: TGTGCCAGCAGTTTAGGGAGTAGCAATCAGCCCCAGCATTTT

D gene: .
clone size: many
V gene: TRBV3-1
J gene: TRBJ1-2
CDR3 protein: CASSQGLNRINYGYTF
CDR3 DNA: TGTGCCAGCAGCCAAGGCCTAAACAGAATTAACTATGGCTACACCTTC

D gene: .
clone size: .
V gene: TRBV20-1
J gene: TRBJ1-2
CDR3 protein: CSARDPALSGVGYTF
CDR3 DNA: TGCAGTGCTAGAGATCCCGCACTCTCGGGGGTTGGCTACACCTTC

D gene: .
clone size: medium-sized
V gene: TRBV2
J gene: TRBJ2-7
CDR3 protein: CASSAAGYEQYF
CDR3 DNA: TGTGCCAGCAGTGCGGCAGGGTACGAGCAGTACTTC

D gene: .
clone size: many
V gene: TRBV15
J gene: TRBJ1-3
CDR3 protein: CATKKQGSGNTIYF
CDR3 DNA: TGTGCCACCAAGAAACAGGGCTCTGGAAACACCATATATTTT

D gene: .
clone size: large
V gene: TRBV3-1
J gene: TRBJ2-7
CDR3 protein: CASSQGLAGQQYF
CDR3 DNA: TGTGCCAGCAGCCAAGGGTTGGCAGGGCAACAGTACTTC

D gene: .
clone size: few
V gene: TRBV6-1
J gene: TRBJ1-2
CDR3 protein: CASILTADYGYTF
CDR3 DNA: TGTGCCAGCATTCTGACAGCGGACTATGGCTACACCTTC

D gene: TRBD1
clone size: .
V gene: TRBV29-1
J gene: TRBJ2-1
CDR3 protein: CSAPGTGDNEQFF
CDR3 DNA: TGTAGCGCTCCCGGTACAGGGGACAATGAGCAGTTCTTC